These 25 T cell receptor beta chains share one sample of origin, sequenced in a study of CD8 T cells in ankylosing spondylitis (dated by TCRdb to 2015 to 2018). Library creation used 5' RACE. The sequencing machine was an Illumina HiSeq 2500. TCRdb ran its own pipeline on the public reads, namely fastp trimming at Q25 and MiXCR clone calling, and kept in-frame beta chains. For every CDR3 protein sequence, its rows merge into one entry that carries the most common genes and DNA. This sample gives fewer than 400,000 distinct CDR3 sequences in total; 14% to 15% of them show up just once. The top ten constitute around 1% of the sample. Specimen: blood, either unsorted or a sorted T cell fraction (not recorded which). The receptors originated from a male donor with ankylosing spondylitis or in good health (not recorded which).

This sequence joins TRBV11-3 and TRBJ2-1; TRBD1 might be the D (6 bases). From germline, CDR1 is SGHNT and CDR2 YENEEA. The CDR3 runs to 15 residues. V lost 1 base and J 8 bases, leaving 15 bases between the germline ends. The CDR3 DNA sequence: TGTGCCAGCAGCTTAGTCGTCCAGGGGCACGATGAGCAGTTCTTC. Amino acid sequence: CASSLVVQGHDEQFF. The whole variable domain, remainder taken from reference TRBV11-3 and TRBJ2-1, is EAGVVQSPRYKIIEKKQPVAFWCNPISGHNTLYWYLQNLGQGPELLIRYENEEAVDDSQLPKDRFSAERLKGVDSTLKIQPAELGDSAVYLCASSLVVQGHDEQFFGPGTRLTVL.

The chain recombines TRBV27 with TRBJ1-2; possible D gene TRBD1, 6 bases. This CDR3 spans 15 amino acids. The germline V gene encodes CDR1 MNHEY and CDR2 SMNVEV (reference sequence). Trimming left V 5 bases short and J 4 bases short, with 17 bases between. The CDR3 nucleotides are TGTGCCAGCAGTCCCCTGGGGGCCAGGGGCTATGGCTACACCTTC. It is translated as CASSPLGARGYGYTF.

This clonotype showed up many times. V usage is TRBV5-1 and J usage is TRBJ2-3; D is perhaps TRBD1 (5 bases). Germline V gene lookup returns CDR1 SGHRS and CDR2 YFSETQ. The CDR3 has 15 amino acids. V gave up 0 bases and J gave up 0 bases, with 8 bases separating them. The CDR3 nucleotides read TGCGCCAGCAGCTTGGCCAGGGTTAGCACAGATACGCAGTATTTT. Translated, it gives CASSLARVSTDTQYF. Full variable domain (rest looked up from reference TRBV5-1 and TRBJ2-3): KAGVTQTPRYLIKTRGQQVTLSCSPISGHRSVSWYQQTPGQGLQFLFEYFSETQRNKGNFPGRFSGRQFSNSRSEMNVSTLELGDSALYLCASSLARVSTDTQYFGPGTRLTVL.

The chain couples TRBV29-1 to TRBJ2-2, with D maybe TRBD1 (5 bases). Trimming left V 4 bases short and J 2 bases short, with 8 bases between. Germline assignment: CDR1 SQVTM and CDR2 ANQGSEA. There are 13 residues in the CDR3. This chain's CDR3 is CSVVDTNTGELFF. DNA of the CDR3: TGCAGCGTTGTGGACACCAACACCGGGGAGCTGTTTTTT.

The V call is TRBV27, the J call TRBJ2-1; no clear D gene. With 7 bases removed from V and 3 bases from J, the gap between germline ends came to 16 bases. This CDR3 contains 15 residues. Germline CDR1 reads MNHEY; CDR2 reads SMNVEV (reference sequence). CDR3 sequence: CASIRRSGNYNEQFF. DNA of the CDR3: TGTGCCAGCATCCGACGTTCCGGCAACTACAATGAGCAGTTCTTC.

The CDR3 DNA is TGTGCCAGCAGCTCCCACAGGGGTAATACGCAGTATTTT. Its protein is CASSSHRGNTQYF. V usage is TRBV7-2 and J usage is TRBJ2-3, with TRBD1 identical over 7 bases. V dropped 4 bases and J dropped 7; count of bases not matched to a gene: 5. This CDR3 is 13 amino acids long. Per the germline V gene, CDR1 is SGHTA and CDR2 is FQGNSA.

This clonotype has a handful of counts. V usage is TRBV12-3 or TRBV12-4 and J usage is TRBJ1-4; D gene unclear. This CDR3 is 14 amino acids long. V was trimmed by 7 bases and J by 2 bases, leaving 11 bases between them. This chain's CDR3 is CASKDGNTNEKLFF. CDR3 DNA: TGTGCCAGCAAAGACGGGAATACTAATGAAAAACTGTTTTTT.

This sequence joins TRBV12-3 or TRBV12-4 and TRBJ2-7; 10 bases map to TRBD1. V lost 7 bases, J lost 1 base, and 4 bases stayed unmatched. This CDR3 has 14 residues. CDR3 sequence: CASMRDRGSYEQYF. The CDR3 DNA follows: TGTGCCAGCATGAGGGACAGGGGTTCCTACGAGCAGTACTTC.

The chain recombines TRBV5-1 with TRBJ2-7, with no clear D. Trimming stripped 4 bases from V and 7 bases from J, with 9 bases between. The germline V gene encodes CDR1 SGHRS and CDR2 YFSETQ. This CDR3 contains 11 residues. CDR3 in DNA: TGCGCCAGCAGCAAACAGAAGGAGCAGTACTTC. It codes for CASSKQKEQYF.

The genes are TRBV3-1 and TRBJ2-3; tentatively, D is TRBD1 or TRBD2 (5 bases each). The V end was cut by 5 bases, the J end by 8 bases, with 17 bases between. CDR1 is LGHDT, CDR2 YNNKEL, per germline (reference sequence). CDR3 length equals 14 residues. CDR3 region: CASSSRGKGPTQYF. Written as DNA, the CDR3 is TGTGCCAGCAGCTCGCGAGGGAAGGGACCTACGCAGTATTTT.

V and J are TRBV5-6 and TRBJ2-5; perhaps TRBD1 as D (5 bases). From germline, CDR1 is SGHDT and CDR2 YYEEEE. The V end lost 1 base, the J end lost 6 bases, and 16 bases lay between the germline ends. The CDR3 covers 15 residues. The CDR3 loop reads CASSLLSQGRKTQYF. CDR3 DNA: TGTGCCAGCAGCTTGCTTAGTCAGGGCAGGAAGACCCAGTACTTC.

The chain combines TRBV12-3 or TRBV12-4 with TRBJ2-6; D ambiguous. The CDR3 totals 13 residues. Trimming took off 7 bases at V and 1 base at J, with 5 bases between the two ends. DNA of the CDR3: TGTGCCAGCACCACATCTGGGGCCAACGTCCTGACTTTC. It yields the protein CASTTSGANVLTF.

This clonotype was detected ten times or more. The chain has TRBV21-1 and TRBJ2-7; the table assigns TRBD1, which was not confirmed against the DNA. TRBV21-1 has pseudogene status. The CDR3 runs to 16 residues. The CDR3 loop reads CASSNTRRQGDYEQYF. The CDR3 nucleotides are TGTGCCAGCAGCAACACAAGACGACAGGGTGACTACGAGCAGTACTTC.

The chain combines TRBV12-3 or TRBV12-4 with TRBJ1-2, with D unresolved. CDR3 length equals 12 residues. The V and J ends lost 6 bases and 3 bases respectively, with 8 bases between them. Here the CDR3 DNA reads TGTGCCAGCAGCTCCGAGTACTATGGCTACACCTTC. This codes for CASSSEYYGYTF.

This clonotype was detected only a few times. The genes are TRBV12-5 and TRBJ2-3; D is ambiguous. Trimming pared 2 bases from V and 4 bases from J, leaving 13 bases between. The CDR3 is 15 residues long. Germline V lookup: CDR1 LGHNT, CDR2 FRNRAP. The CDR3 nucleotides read TGTGCTAGTGGTTTGCCGACCGTAATCCCAGATACGCAGTATTTT. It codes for CASGLPTVIPDTQYF.

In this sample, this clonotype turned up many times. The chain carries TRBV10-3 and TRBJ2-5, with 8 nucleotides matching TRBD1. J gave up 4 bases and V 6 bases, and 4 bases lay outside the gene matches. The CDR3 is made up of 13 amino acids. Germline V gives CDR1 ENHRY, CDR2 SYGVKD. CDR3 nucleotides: TGTGCCATCAGCCAGACAGGGGCAGAGACCCAGTACTTC. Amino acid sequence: CAISQTGAETQYF.

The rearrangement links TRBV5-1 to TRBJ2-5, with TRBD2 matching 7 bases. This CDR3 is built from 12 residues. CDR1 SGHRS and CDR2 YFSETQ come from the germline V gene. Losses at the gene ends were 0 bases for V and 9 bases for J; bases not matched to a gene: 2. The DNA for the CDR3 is TGCGCCAGCAGCTTGGAGGCGGGAGCCCAGTACTTC. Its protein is CASSLEAGAQYF.

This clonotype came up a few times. The CDR3 coding sequence is TGCGCCAGCGCTCAGGACAGGGGCGACTACGAGCAGTACTTC. This gives the protein CASAQDRGDYEQYF. The rearrangement joins TRBV5-1 to TRBJ2-7, with 9 bases matching TRBD1. The CDR3 extends over 14 amino acids. CDR1 is SGHRS and CDR2 is YFSETQ in the germline V gene. Trimming took 7 bases from V and 3 from J; bases not matched to a gene: 8. Complete variable domain (other parts from reference TRBV5-1 and TRBJ2-7): KAGVTQTPRYLIKTRGQQVTLSCSPISGHRSVSWYQQTPGQGLQFLFEYFSETQRNKGNFPGRFSGRQFSNSRSEMNVSTLELGDSALYLCASAQDRGDYEQYFGPGTRLTVT.

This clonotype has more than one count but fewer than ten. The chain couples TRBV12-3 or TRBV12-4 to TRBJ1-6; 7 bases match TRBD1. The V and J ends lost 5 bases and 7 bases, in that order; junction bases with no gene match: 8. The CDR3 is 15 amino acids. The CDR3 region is CASSPGQDGNSPLHF. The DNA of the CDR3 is TGTGCCAGCAGTCCCGGACAGGATGGCAATTCACCCCTCCACTTT.

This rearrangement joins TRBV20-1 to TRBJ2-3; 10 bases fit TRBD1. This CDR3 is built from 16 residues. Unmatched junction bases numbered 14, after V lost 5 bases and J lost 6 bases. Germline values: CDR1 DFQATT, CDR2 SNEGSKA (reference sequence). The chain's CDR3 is CSASKIGTGVWDTQYF. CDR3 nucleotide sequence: TGCAGTGCTTCCAAAATCGGGACAGGGGTTTGGGATACGCAGTATTTT.

The CDR3 region is CASSPSGRAYEQYF. CDR3 in DNA: TGTGCCAGCAGCCCTAGCGGGAGAGCCTACGAGCAGTACTTC. This chain connects TRBV9 to TRBJ2-7, with TRBD2 matching 10 bases. Germline-derived CDR1 and CDR2 are SGDLS and YYNGEE. The trim removed 4 bases at V and 2 bases at J, leaving 3 bases unmatched. CDR3 length: 14 amino acids.

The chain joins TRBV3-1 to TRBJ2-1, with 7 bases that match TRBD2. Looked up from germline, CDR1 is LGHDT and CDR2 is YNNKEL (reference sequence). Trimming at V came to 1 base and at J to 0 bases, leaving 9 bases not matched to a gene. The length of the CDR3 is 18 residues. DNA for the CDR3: TGTGCCAGCAGCCAAGTCAGAACTCTAGCGGACTCCTACAATGAGCAGTTCTTC. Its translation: CASSQVRTLADSYNEQFF.

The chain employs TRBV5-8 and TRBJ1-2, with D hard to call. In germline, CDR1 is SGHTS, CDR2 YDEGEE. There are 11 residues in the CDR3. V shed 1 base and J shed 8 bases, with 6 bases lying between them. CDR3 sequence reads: CASSLLWGYTF. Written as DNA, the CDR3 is TGTGCCAGCAGCTTGCTGTGGGGCTACACCTTC.

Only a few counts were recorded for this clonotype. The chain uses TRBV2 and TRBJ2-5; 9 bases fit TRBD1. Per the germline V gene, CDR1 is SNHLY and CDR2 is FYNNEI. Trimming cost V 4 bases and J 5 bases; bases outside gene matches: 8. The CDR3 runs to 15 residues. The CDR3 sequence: CASSGADRGGETQYF. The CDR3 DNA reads TGTGCCAGCAGTGGAGCCGACAGGGGGGGTGAGACCCAGTACTTC. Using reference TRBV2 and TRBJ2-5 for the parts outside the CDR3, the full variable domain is EPEVTQTPSHQVTQMGQEVILRCVPISNHLYFYWYRQILGQKVEFLVSFYNNEISEKSEIFDDQFSVERPDGSNFTLKIRSTKLEDSAMYFCASSGADRGGETQYFGPGTRLLVL.

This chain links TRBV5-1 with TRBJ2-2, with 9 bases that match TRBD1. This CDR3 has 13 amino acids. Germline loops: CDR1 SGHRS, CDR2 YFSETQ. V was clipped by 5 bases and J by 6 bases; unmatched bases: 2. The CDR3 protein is CASRQGAPGELFF. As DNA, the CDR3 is TGCGCCAGCAGACAGGGGGCGCCCGGGGAGCTGTTTTTT.